This entry is about one T cell receptor beta chain. The CDR3 runs to 16 residues. Germline V gene lookup returns CDR1 SGHTA and CDR2 FQGTGA. The ends lost 3 bases at V and 1 base at J; junction bases unmatched: 6. The data were obtained in a study of technical replicates of blood from a handful of donors. Sequencing was performed with immunoSEQ multiplex PCR; in TCRdb, only in-frame clones are kept and a portion is missing. The sample yields around 97,000 clones, just under 95% seen once. The source of this sequence is a human donor in good health. The chain combines TRBV7-3 with TRBJ2-3; 8 nucleotides align to TRBD2. Sequenced input: T cells isolated from PBMCs. Written as DNA, the CDR3 is TGTGCCAGCAGCTTCCCCGAGACTAGCGGCACAGATACGCAGTATTTT. Residues: CASSFPETSGTDTQYF.